This T cell receptor (beta chain) was found in a study of shared clonotypes between healthy human individuals. The overall study: The plates for each donor numbered three CD4 naive, three CD4 memory, two CD8 naive and one CD8 memory.

Study-level findings and limits: In general, naive subsets displayed greater estimated richness than memory subsets did. Incompleteness in sorted-subset sequencing, despite large depth, was shown by rarefaction.

This was a deep-level run. TCRdb keeps only in-frame clones here, not all; method: immunoSEQ multiplex PCR. In the table there are around 600,000 clones, roughly 96% of which are singletons. The naive CD8 population came from CD45RO-negative cells selected for CCR7, without terminally differentiated effector memory CD45RA+ cells. Trimming took off 0 bases at V and 4 bases at J, with 10 bases between the two ends. In germline, CDR1 is ENHRY, CDR2 SYGVKD. This CDR3 comprises 15 residues. On this clone itself: What it binds is not known.

V is TRBV10-3 and J is TRBJ1-3; a weak D match, TRBD1 (6 bases). Sequences were obtained from naive CD8+ T cells sorted from blood. The clonotype comes from a woman younger than 45 in good health. CDR3 loop: CAISESSGTGNTIYF. CDR3 DNA sequence: TGTGCCATCAGTGAGTCATCCGGGACAGGAAACACCATATATTTT.